This TCR beta chain derives from a study of cytomegalovirus exposure and HLA in healthy donors. Whole-study results and caveats: Roughly even sequencing depth across donors was the assumption behind the presence/absence analyses. Most TCR sequences were uncommon, yet certain public TCRs appeared in many donors.

For this clone: Its antigen is as yet unknown.

The CDR3 runs 15 residues. Germline V lookup: CDR1 MNHNS, CDR2 SASEGT. The junction had 5 bases not matched to a gene; V was cut back by 5 bases and J by 5 bases. It was with 60 Vbeta and 13 Jbeta primers that the PCR ran. Source study methods: Later, 65 million to 85 million unique TCR beta chains were counted in an analysis, and about 12 million of them were shared. TCRdb's table, derived via immunoSEQ multiplex PCR, lists solely in-frame clones and lacks some. Clonal size and the V and J genes are those of that table, whereas D and trimming came from the DNA. The table has some 200,000 clones, around 77% seen once.

This TCR was recovered from a woman aged 25 to 39 in good health and CMV-seropositive. Sequencing was carried out using PBMCs. V usage is TRBV6-1 and J usage is TRBJ2-4; 11 bases map to TRBD2. The DNA of the CDR3 is TGTGCCAGCAGTTGGAGGGGACTAGCGGAAAACATTCAGTACTTC. It translates to CASSWRGLAENIQYF.